These T cell receptor beta chains were read from a single sample in a study of T cells in Graves' hyperthyroidism and ophthalmopathy. TCRdb itself ran the multiplex PCR reads through MiXCR, one entry per CDR3 protein. The sample includes some 420,000 distinct CDR3 sequences, approximately 13% seen only once; the top ten take 4% to 6.5%. The sample taken for sequencing was blood. The receptors derive from a woman younger than 35 with Graves' hyperthyroidism. Both conserved end residues are part of each CDR3. D genes are given only for firm matches. Only part of the rows carry a size: once, few, many, or a class if the clone is expanded.

clone_size,v_call,j_call,d_call,cdr3_nt,cdr3_aa
many,TRBV29-1,TRBJ1-5,.,TGCAGCGTTGAAAGGGGACCGAGGAGGGGCAATCAGCCCCAGCATTTT,CSVERGPRRGNQPQHF
many,TRBV7-9,TRBJ2-4,.,TGTGCCAGCAGCTTAGGATCCGGTCGCTCTCAGTACTTC,CASSLGSGRSQYF
few,TRBV28,TRBJ1-5,TRBD1,TGTGCCAGCAGTCTCGACAGGGGGACTCAGCCCCAGCATTTT,CASSLDRGTQPQHF
.,TRBV6-2/TRBV6-3,TRBJ1-6,TRBD1,TGTGCCAGCAGTTACTCGACGGGACAGGTTAATTCACCCCTCCACTTT,CASSYSTGQVNSPLHF
many,TRBV20-1,TRBJ2-3,TRBD2,TGCAGTGCTAGAGCCAAACTAGCGGGAGCTGCAGATACGCAGTATTTT,CSARAKLAGAADTQYF
many,TRBV3-1,TRBJ2-7,TRBD2,TGTGCCAGCAGCCAAGCAGCGGGAGGGCCGCTAGAGCAGTACTTC,CASSQAAGGPLEQYF
many,TRBV4-1,TRBJ2-2,TRBD1,TGCGCCAGCAGCCAATTGGACAGGGACACCGGGGAGCTGTTTTTT,CASSQLDRDTGELFF
many,TRBV20-1,TRBJ2-1,TRBD2,TGCAGTGCTAGAGGGACTAGCGGGGGGGGCAATGAGCAGTTCTTC,CSARGTSGGGNEQFF
few,TRBV20-1,TRBJ1-5,TRBD1,TGCAGTGCTGACCGGGACAGGGGGCATCAGCCCCAGCATTTT,CSADRDRGHQPQHF
many,TRBV18,TRBJ2-3,.,TGTGCCAGCTCGGCGGCTCTACGCACAGATACGCAGTATTTT,CASSAALRTDTQYF
many,TRBV28,TRBJ2-3,TRBD2,TGTGCCAGCAGTTTAGCTGTAGCGGGAGGCACAGATACGCAGTATTTT,CASSLAVAGGTDTQYF
many,TRBV6-1,TRBJ2-5,TRBD1,TGTGCCAGCAGGGGTCCCCCGGGACAGGGTGGGGAGACCCAGTACTTC,CASRGPPGQGGETQYF
many,TRBV5-1,TRBJ2-1,TRBD2,TGCGCCAGCAAAACGACTAGCGGGAGGGGCAATGAGCAGTTCTTC,CASKTTSGRGNEQFF
.,TRBV6-1,TRBJ1-6,.,TGTGCCAGCACCAACCAGATTGGACAGAGCTCCTATAATTCACCCCTCCACTTT,CASTNQIGQSSYNSPLHF
many,TRBV30,TRBJ2-4,.,TGTGCCTGGAGTTTTCAAATCCGGGAAAACATTCAGTACTTC,CAWSFQIRENIQYF
many,TRBV19,TRBJ1-1,TRBD1,TGTGCCAGTAGGGGACAGGGGGCGCGCACTGAAGCTTTCTTT,CASRGQGARTEAFF
.,TRBV6-6,TRBJ1-2,.,TGTGCCAGCAGTTACTCGAAGTTGGCGGGGGAGACCTATGGCTACACCTTC,CASSYSKLAGETYGYTF
many,TRBV12-5,TRBJ1-5,.,TGTGCTAGTGGTTCCGGACAGCCGAATCAGCCCCAGCATTTT,CASGSGQPNQPQHF
many,TRBV2,TRBJ1-5,.,TGTGCCAGCAGTGTGGACAGCAATCAGCCCCAGCATTTT,CASSVDSNQPQHF
many,TRBV7-2,TRBJ1-5,.,TGTGCCAGCAGCTACGGACGGTCTCAGGGGCCCCAGCATTTT,CASSYGRSQGPQHF
many,TRBV12-3/TRBV12-4,TRBJ2-5,TRBD2,TGTGCCAGCAGTTTTAAGGATCTAGCGGTCTTCCAAGAGACCCAGTACTTC,CASSFKDLAVFQETQYF
.,TRBV6-1,TRBJ1-2,TRBD1,TGTGCCAGCAGAAACCCAGGGGGAGGCTATGGCTACACCTTC,CASRNPGGGYGYTF